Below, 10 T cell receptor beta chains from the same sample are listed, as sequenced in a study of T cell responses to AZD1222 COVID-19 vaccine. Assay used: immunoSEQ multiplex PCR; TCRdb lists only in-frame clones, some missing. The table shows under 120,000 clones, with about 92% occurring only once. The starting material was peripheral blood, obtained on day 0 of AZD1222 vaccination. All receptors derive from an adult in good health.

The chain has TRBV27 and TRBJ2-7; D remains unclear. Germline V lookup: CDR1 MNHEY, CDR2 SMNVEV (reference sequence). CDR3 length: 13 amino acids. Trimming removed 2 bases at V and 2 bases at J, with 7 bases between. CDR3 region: CASSLDATYEQYF. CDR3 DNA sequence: TGTGCCAGCAGTTTAGATGCCACCTACGAGCAGTACTTC.

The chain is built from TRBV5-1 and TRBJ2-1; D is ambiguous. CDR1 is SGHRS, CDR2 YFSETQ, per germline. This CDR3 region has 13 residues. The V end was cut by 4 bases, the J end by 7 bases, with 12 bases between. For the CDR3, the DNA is TGCGCCAGCAGCCGCGCGAGCAGAAATGAGCAGTTCTTC. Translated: CASSRASRNEQFF.

CDR3 region: CASTVSHEQYF. In DNA, the CDR3 is TGTGCCAGCACCGTGTCCCACGAGCAGTACTTC. J is TRBJ2-7 and V is TRBV2; no definite D call. The CDR3 length is 11 residues. Germline-derived CDR1 and CDR2 are SNHLY and FYNNEI. V gave up 7 bases and J gave up 5 bases, with 9 bases separating them. Full variable domain (missing parts from reference TRBV2 and TRBJ2-7): EPEVTQTPSHQVTQMGQEVILRCVPISNHLYFYWYRQILGQKVEFLVSFYNNEISEKSEIFDDQFSVERPDGSNFTLKIRSTKLEDSAMYFCASTVSHEQYFGPGTRLTVT.

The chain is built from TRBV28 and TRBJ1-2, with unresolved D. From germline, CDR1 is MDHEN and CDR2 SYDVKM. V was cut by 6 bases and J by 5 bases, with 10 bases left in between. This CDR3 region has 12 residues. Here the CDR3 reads CASSNRLYGYTF. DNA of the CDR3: TGTGCCAGCAGCAACAGACTGTATGGCTACACCTTC.

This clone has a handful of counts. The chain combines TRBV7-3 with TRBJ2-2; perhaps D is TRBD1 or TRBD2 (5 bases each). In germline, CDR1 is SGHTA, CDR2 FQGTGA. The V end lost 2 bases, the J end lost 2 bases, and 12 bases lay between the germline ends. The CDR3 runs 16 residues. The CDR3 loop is CASSLYGTANTGELFF. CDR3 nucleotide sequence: TGTGCCAGCAGCTTATACGGGACGGCTAACACCGGGGAGCTGTTTTTT. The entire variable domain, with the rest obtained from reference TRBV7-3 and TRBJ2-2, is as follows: GAGVSQTPSNKVTEKGKYVELRCDPISGHTALYWYRQSLGQGPEFLIYFQGTGAADDSGLPNDRFFAVRPEGSVSTLKIQRTERGDSAVYLCASSLYGTANTGELFFGEGSRLTVL.

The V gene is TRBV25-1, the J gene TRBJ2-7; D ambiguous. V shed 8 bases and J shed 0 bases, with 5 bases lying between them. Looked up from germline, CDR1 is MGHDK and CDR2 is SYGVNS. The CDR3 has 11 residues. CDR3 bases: TGTGCCAGCGGGTCCTCCTACGAGCAGTACTTC. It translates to CASGSSYEQYF.

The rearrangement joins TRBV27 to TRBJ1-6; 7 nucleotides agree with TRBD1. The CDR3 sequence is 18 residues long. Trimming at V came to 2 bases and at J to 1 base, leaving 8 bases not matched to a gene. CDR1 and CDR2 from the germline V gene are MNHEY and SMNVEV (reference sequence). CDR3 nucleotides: TGTGCCAGCAGTTTAGAGGACAGGAGAAGGTCCTATAATTCACCCCTCCACTTT. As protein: CASSLEDRRRSYNSPLHF.

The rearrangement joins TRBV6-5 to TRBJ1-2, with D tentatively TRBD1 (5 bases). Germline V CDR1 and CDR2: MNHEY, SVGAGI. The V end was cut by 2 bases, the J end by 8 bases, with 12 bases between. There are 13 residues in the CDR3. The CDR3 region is CASSYGRAGGYTF. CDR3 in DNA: TGTGCCAGCAGTTACGGCAGGGCGGGCGGCTACACCTTC.

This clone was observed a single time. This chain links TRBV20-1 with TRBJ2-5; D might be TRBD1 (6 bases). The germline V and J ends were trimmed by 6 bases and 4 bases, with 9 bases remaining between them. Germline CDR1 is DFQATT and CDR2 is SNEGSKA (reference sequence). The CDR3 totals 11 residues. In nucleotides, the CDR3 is TGCAGTGCAGAACAGGGAGAGACCCAGTACTTC. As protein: CSAEQGETQYF.

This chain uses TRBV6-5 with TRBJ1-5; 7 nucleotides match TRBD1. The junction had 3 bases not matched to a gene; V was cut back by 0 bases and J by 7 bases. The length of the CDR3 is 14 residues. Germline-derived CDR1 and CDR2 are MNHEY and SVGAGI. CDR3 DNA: TGTGCCAGCAGTTACTCGAGGGACAGACAGCCCCAGCATTTT. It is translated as CASSYSRDRQPQHF.